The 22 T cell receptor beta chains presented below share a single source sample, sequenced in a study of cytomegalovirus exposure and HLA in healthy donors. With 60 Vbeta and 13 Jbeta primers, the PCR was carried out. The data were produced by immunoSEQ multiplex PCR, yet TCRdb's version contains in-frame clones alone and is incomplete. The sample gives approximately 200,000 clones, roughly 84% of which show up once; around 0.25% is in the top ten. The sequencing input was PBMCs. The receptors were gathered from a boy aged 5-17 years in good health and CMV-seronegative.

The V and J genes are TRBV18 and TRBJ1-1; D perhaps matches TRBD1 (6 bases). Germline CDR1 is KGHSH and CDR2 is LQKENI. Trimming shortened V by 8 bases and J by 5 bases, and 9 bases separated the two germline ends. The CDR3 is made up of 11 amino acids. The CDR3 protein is CASAGETEAFF. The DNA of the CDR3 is TGTGCCAGCGCAGGGGAAACTGAAGCTTTCTTT. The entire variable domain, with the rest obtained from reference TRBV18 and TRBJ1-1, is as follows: NAGVMQNPRHLVRRRGQEARLRCSPMKGHSHVYWYRQLPEEGLKFMVYLQKENIIDESGMPKERFSAEFPKEGPSILRIQQVVRGDSAAYFCASAGETEAFFGQGTRLTVV.

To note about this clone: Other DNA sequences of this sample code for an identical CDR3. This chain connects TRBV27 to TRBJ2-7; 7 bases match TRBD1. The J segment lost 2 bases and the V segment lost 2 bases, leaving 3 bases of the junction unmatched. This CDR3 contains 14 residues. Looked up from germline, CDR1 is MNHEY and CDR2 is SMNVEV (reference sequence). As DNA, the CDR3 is TGTGCCAGCAGTTTAGGCCAGGGGGCCTACGAGCAGTACTTC. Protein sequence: CASSLGQGAYEQYF.

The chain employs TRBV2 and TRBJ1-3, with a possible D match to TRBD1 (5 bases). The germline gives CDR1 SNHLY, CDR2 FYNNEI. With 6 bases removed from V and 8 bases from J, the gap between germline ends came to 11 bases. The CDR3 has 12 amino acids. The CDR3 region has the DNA TGTGCCAGCAGAGCGGGGCGAGACACCATATATTTT. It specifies CASRAGRDTIYF.

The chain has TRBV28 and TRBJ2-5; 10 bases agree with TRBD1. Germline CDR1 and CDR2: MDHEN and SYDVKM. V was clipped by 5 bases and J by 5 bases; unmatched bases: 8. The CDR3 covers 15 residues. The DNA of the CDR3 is TGTGCCAGCAGTGACAGGGGGCTAGAGAAGGAGACCCAGTACTTC. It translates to CASSDRGLEKETQYF.

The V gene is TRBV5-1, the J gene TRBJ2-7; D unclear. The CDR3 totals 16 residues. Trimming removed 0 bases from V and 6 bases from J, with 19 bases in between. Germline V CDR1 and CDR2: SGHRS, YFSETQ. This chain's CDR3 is CASSLAPAGSAGEQYF. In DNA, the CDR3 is TGCGCCAGCAGCTTGGCCCCAGCTGGCTCTGCAGGCGAGCAGTACTTC.

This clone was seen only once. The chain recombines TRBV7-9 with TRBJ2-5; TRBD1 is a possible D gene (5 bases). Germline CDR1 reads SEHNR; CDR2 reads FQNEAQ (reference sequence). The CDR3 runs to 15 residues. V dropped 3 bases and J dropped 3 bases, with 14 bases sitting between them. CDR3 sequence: CASSLPSTAEETQYF. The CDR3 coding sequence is TGTGCCAGCAGCTTGCCGTCGACAGCAGAAGAGACCCAGTACTTC.

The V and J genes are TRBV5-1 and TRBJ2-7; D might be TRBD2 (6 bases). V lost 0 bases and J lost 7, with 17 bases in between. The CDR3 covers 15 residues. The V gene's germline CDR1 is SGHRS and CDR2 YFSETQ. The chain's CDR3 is CASSLVGLPVEEQYF. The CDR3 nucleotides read TGCGCCAGCAGCTTGGTGGGACTCCCGGTTGAGGAGCAGTACTTC.

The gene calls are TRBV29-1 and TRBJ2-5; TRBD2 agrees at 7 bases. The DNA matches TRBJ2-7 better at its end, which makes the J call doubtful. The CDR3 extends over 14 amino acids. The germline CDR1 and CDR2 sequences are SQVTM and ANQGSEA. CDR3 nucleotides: TGCAGCGTCTCTACTTCCGGGACTAACTACGAGCAGTACTTC. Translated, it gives CSVSTSGTNYEQYF.

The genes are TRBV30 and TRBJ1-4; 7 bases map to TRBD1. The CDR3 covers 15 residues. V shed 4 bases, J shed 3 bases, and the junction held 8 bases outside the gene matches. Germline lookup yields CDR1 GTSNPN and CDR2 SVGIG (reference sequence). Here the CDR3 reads CAWTSTQGANEKLFF. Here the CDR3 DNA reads TGTGCCTGGACCTCGACTCAGGGGGCTAATGAAAAACTGTTTTTT.

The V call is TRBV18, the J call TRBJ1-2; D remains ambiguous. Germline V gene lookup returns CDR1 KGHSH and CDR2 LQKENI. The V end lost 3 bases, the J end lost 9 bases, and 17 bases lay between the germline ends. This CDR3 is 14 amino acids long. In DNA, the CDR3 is TGTGCCAGCTCACCCAAACGGAGGTCTCTGAGCTACACCTTC. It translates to CASSPKRRSLSYTF. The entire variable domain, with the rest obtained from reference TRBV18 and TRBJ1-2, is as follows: NAGVMQNPRHLVRRRGQEARLRCSPMKGHSHVYWYRQLPEEGLKFMVYLQKENIIDESGMPKERFSAEFPKEGPSILRIQQVVRGDSAAYFCASSPKRRSLSYTFGSGTRLTVV.

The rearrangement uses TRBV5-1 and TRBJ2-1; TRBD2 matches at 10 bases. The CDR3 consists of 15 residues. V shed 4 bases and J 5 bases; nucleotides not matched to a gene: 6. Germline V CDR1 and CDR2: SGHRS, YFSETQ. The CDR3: CASSENSGGHNEQFF. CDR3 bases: TGCGCCAGCAGCGAAAATAGCGGGGGGCACAATGAGCAGTTCTTC.

This chain's CDR3 is CASGSHFRDRLDQPQHF. The CDR3 DNA is TGTGCTAGTGGTTCGCACTTCCGGGACAGGTTGGATCAGCCCCAGCATTTT. The chain has TRBV12-5 and TRBJ1-5; 8 bases line up with TRBD1. Germline lookup yields CDR1 LGHNT and CDR2 FRNRAP. V shed 4 bases, J shed 5 bases, and the junction held 13 bases outside the gene matches. CDR3 size: 17 residues.

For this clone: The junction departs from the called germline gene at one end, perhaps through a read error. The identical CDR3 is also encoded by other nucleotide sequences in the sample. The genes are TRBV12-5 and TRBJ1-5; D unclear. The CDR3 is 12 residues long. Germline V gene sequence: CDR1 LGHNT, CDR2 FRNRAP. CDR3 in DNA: TGCGCTAGTGCCTACGGAGGGCAGCCCCAGCATTTT. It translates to CASAYGGQPQHF.

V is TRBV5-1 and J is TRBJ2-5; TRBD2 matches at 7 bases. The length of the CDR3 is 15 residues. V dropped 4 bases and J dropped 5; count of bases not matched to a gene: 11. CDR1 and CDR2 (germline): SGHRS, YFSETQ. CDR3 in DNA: TGCGCCAGCAGCCCCGGGACTACCGGTTGGGAGACCCAGTACTTC. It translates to CASSPGTTGWETQYF.

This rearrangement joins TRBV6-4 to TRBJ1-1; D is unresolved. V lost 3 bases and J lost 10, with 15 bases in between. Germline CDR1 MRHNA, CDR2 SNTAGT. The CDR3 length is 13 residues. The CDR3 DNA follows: TGTGCCAGCAGTGAAGTTGTCGGCGGCGGAGCTTTCTTT. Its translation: CASSEVVGGGAFF.

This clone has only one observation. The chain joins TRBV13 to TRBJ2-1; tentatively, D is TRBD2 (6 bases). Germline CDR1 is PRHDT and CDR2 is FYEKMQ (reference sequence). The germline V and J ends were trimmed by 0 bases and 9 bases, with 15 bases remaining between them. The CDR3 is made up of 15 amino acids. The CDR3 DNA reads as TGTGCCAGCAGCTTAGGACAGTTGGCCGGGGGTGAGCAGTTCTTC. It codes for CASSLGQLAGGEQFF.

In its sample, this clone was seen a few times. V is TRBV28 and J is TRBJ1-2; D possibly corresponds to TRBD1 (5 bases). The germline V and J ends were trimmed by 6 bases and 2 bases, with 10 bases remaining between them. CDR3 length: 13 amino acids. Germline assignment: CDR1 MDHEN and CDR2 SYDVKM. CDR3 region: CASSNGGNYGYTF. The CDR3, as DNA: TGTGCCAGCAGCAACGGGGGGAACTATGGCTACACCTTC.

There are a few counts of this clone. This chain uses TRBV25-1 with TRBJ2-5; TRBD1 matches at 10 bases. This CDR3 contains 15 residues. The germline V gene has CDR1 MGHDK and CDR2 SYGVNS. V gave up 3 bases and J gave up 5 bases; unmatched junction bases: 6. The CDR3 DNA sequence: TGTGCCAGCAGTGAGAGACAGGGGGCGGGGGAGACCCAGTACTTC. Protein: CASSERQGAGETQYF. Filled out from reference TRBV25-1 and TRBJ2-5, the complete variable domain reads EADIYQTPRYLVIGTGKKITLECSQTMGHDKMYWYQQDPGMELHLIHYSYGVNSTEKGDLSSESTVSRIRTEHFPLTLESARPSHTSQYLCASSERQGAGETQYFGPGTRLLVL.

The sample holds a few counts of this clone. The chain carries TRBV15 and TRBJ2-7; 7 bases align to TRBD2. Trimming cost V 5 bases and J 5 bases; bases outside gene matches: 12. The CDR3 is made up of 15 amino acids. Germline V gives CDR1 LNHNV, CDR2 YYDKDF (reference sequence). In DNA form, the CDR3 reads TGTGCCACCAGCGACCGGGGTAAGCGGGGAAACGAGCAGTACTTC. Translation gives CATSDRGKRGNEQYF. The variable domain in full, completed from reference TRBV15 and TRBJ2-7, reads DAMVIQNPRYQVTQFGKPVTLSCSQTLNHNVMYWYQQKSSQAPKLLFHYYDKDFNNEADTPDNFQSRRPNTSFCFLDIRSPGLGDTAMYLCATSDRGKRGNEQYFGPGTRLTVT.

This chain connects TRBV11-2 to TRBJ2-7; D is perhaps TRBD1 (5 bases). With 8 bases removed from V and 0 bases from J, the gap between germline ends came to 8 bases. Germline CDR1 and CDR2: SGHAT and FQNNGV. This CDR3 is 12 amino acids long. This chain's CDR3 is CASGALSYEQYF. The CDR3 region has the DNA TGTGCCAGCGGGGCTCTCTCCTACGAGCAGTACTTC. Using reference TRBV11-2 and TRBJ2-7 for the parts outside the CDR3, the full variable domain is EAGVAQSPRYKIIEKRQSVAFWCNPISGHATLYWYQQILGQGPKLLIQFQNNGVVDDSQLPKDRFSAERLKGVDSTLKIQPAKLEDSAVYLCASGALSYEQYFGPGTRLTVT.

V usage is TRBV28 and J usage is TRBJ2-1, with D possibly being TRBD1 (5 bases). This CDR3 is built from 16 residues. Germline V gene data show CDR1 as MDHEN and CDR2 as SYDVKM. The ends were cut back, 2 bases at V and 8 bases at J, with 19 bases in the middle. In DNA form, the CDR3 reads TGTGCCAGCAGTTTAGTGGGGCGCAGGATCAGCGATGAGCAGTTCTTC. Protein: CASSLVGRRISDEQFF. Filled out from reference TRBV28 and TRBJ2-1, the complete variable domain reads DVKVTQSSRYLVKRTGEKVFLECVQDMDHENMFWYRQDPGLGLRLIYFSYDVKMKEKGDIPEGYSVSREKKERFSLILESASTNQTSMYLCASSLVGRRISDEQFFGPGTRLTVL.

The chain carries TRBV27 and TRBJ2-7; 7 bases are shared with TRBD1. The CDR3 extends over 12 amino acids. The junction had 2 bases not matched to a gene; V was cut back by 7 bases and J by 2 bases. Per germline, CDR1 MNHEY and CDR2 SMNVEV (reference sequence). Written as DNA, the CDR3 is TGTGCCAGCATCGACAGGGCCTACGAGCAGTACTTC. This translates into CASIDRAYEQYF.